A single T cell receptor (beta chain) is shown here with its context. This specimen belongs to a study of T cell changes during pregnancy in multiple sclerosis. The protocol was immunoSEQ multiplex PCR, while the TCRdb copy is restricted to in-frame clones and leaves out a portion. This sample has tens of thousands of clones; around 96% occur once, and the top ten carry 0.89%. Trimming cost V 3 bases and J 5 bases, with 13 bases left between them. CDR1 is KGHSH, CDR2 LQKENI, per germline. The CDR3 is 15 amino acids. The rearrangement links TRBV18 to TRBJ2-2, with no clear D. The source was peripheral blood, collected in the second trimester of pregnancy. The receptor was isolated from a female donor with multiple sclerosis, enrolled in a pregnancy study. CDR3 sequence: CASSPGLLLTGELFF. Written as DNA, the CDR3 is TGTGCCAGCTCACCGGGCCTTCTGCTAACCGGGGAGCTGTTTTTT.